Described below is a single T cell receptor beta chain sequence and its context. Germline CDR1 SGDLS, CDR2 YYNGEE. V lost 4 bases and J lost 4; bases outside the gene matches: 8. The CDR3 is made up of 15 amino acids. This entry belongs to a study of blood T cell repertoires in COVID-19. Study at large: PBMCs, B-cell-depleted T cells, or T cells were the source of the cDNA or gDNA that made up the material.

Data came from immunoSEQ multiplex PCR; TCRdb stores just in-frame clones and leaves some out. The table records a few hundred thousand clones, about 90% of them present only once. V gene TRBV9 combines with J gene TRBJ2-1, with TRBD2 matching over 7 bases. Sequenced material: peripheral blood. The receptor was derived from a woman aged 25 to 39 with COVID-19, enrolled during active disease. CDR3 sequence (DNA): TGTGCCAGCAGCCCTCGACTAGCAGGGTACAATGAGCAGTTCTTC. Its protein product is CASSPRLAGYNEQFF.